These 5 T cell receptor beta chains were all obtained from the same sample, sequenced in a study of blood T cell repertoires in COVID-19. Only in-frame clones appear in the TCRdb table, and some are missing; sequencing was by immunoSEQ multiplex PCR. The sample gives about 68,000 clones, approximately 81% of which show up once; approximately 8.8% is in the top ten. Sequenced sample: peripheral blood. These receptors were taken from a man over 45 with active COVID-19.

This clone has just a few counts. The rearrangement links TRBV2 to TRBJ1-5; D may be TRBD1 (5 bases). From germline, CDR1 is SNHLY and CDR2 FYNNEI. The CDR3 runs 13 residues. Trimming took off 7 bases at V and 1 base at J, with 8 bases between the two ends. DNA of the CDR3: TGTGCCAGCAACAGACAGAGCAATCAGCCCCAGCATTTT. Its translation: CASNRQSNQPQHF.

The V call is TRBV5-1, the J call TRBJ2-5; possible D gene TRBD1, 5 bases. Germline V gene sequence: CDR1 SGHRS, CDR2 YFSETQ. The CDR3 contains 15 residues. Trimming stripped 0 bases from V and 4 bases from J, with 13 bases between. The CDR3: CASSLALAGSETQYF. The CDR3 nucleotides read TGCGCCAGCAGCTTGGCTCTGGCAGGGTCAGAGACCCAGTACTTC.

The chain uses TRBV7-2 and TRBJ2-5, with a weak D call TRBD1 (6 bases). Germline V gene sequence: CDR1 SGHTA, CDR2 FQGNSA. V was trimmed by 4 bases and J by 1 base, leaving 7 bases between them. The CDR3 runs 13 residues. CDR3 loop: CASSWTAQETQYF. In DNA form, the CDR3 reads TGTGCCAGCAGCTGGACAGCCCAAGAGACCCAGTACTTC. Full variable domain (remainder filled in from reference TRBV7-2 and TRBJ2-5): GAGVSQSPSNKVTEKGKDVELRCDPISGHTALYWYRQSLGQGLEFLIYFQGNSAPDKSGLPSDRFSAERTGGSVSTLTIQRTQQEDSAVYLCASSWTAQETQYFGPGTRLLVL.

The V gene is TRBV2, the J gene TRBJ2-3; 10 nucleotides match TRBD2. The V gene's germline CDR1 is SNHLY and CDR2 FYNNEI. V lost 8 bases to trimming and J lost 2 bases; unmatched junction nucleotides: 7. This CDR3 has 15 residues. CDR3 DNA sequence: TGTGCCAGCTCCTTACTAGCGGGAACCACAGATACGCAGTATTTT. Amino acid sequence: CASSLLAGTTDTQYF. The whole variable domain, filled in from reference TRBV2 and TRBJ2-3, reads EPEVTQTPSHQVTQMGQEVILRCVPISNHLYFYWYRQILGQKVEFLVSFYNNEISEKSEIFDDQFSVERPDGSNFTLKIRSTKLEDSAMYFCASSLLAGTTDTQYFGPGTRLTVL.

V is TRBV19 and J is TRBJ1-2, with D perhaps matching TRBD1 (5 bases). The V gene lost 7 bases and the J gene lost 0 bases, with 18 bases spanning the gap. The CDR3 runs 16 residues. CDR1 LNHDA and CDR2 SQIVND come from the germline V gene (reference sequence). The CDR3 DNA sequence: TGTGCCAGTACCGCCCAACGGGGACTAGCTAACTATGGCTACACCTTC. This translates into CASTAQRGLANYGYTF.